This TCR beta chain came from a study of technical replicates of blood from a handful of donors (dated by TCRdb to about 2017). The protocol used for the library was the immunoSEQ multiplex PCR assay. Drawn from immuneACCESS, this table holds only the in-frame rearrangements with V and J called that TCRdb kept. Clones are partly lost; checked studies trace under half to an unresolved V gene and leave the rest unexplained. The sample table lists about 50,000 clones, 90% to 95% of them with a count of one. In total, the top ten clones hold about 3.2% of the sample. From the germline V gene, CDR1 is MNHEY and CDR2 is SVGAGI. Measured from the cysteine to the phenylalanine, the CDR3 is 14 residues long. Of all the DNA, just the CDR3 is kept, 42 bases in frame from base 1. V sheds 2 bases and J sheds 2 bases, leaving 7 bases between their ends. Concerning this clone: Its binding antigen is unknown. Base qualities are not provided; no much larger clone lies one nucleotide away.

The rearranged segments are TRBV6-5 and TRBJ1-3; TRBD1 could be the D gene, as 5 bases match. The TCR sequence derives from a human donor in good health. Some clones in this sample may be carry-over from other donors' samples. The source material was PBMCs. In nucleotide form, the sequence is TGTGCCAGCAGTTACGACAGTACTGGAAACACCATATATTTT. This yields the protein CASSYDSTGNTIYF.